What follows are 21 T cell receptor beta chains derived from one specimen sequenced in a study of cytomegalovirus exposure and HLA in healthy donors. A multiplex PCR was run with 60 Vbeta primers and 13 Jbeta primers. Produced via immunoSEQ multiplex PCR; TCRdb's table is partial and in-frame only. The sample consists of 200,000 to 250,000 clones, approximately 81% of them appearing once. The sequencing input was PBMCs. These receptors were taken from a woman aged 60 to 75 in good health and CMV-seropositive.

The rearrangement uses TRBV6-1 and TRBJ2-5, with 11 bases that match TRBD2. Germline V gene lookup returns CDR1 MNHNS and CDR2 SASEGT. The length of the CDR3 is 17 residues. Trimming removed 1 base from V and 2 bases from J; junction bases left unmatched: 6. CDR3 bases: TGTGCCAGCAGTGAAGAGCTAGCGGGAGGTTTACAAGAGACCCAGTACTTC. It codes for CASSEELAGGLQETQYF.

This clone occurred once. J is TRBJ1-5 and V is TRBV29-1; 11 bases are shared with TRBD1. The V gene end was trimmed by 5 bases and the J gene end by 3 bases; junction bases not matched to a gene: 3. CDR1 and CDR2 from the germline V gene are SQVTM and ANQGSEA. This CDR3 is built from 14 residues. In DNA form, the CDR3 reads TGCAGCGTTAGGGACAGGGGGTCCAATCAGCCCCAGCATTTT. The encoded protein is CSVRDRGSNQPQHF.

This clone was seen only a few times. J is TRBJ2-7 and V is TRBV13; 11 bases agree with TRBD2. Looked up from germline, CDR1 is PRHDT and CDR2 is FYEKMQ (reference sequence). J was trimmed by 1 base and V by 5 bases; bases with no gene match: 13. This CDR3 has 18 amino acids. The CDR3 DNA reads as TGTGCCAGCAGCGCAATTTCCTTACTAGCGGGAGAATCCTACGAGCAGTACTTC. This gives the protein CASSAISLLAGESYEQYF.

The CDR3 sequence is CASSPQQRTGSGNTIYF. The CDR3 DNA reads as TGTGCCAGCTCACCCCAGCAAAGGACAGGGAGCGGAAACACCATATATTTT. J is TRBJ1-3 and V is TRBV18, with TRBD1 identical over 8 bases. J was trimmed by 4 bases and V by 3 bases; bases with no gene match: 11. Germline loops: CDR1 KGHSH, CDR2 LQKENI. The CDR3 sequence is 17 residues long.

The chain couples TRBV28 to TRBJ2-7; D not certain. The germline CDR1 and CDR2 sequences are MDHEN and SYDVKM. Between the trimmed V and J ends, which lost 4 bases and 7 bases, there was a span of 8 bases. The CDR3 consists of 11 residues. CDR3: CASSSRWEQYF. The CDR3 bases are TGTGCCAGCAGTTCTAGGTGGGAGCAGTACTTC.

The chain has TRBV10-3 and TRBJ2-3, with 10 nucleotides matching TRBD1. The V gene end was trimmed by 7 bases and the J gene end by 2 bases; junction bases not matched to a gene: 9. This CDR3 is 16 amino acids long. Germline lookup yields CDR1 ENHRY and CDR2 SYGVKD. Written as DNA, the CDR3 is TGTGCCATCATTATGACAGGGGGCGCCGTCACAGATACGCAGTATTTT. It encodes CAIIMTGGAVTDTQYF.

The rearrangement uses TRBV4-2 and TRBJ2-3; 13 bases are shared with TRBD2. The ends lost 4 bases at V and 4 bases at J; junction bases unmatched: 8. This CDR3 region has 17 residues. Germline V CDR1 and CDR2: LGHNA, YNFKEQ. CDR3 loop: CASSPGLAGRGADTQYF. As DNA, the CDR3 is TGTGCCAGCAGCCCGGGACTAGCGGGGAGAGGGGCAGATACGCAGTATTTT.

This chain uses TRBV6-1 with TRBJ1-2, with D unresolved. Trimming left V 3 bases short and J 4 bases short, with 12 bases between. The CDR3 has 14 residues. Germline V gives CDR1 MNHNS, CDR2 SASEGT. CDR3 sequence: CASSEGGGIYGYTF. The CDR3 region has the DNA TGTGCCAGCAGTGAGGGAGGAGGTATCTATGGCTACACCTTC.

The chain carries TRBV4-1 and TRBJ2-7; TRBD1 aligns across 7 bases. CDR1 is MGHRA and CDR2 is YSYEKL in the germline V gene. The ends lost 6 bases at V and 1 base at J; junction bases unmatched: 3. This CDR3 region has 13 residues. The CDR3 is CASSDRESYEQYF. CDR3 bases: TGCGCCAGCAGTGACAGGGAGTCCTACGAGCAGTACTTC.

The chain has TRBV5-8 and TRBJ1-2; unclear D gene. Trimming cost V 4 bases and J 2 bases, with 15 bases left between them. Germline V gives CDR1 SGHTS, CDR2 YDEGEE. The CDR3 runs 15 residues. The CDR3 nucleotides are TGTGCCAGCAGCCTAGTGATCGAGTCCAACTATGGCTACACCTTC. Translating it yields CASSLVIESNYGYTF. Full variable domain (rest looked up from reference TRBV5-8 and TRBJ1-2): EAGVTQSPTHLIKTRGQQATLRCSPISGHTSVYWYQQALGLGLQFLLWYDEGEERNRGNFPPRFSGRQFPNYSSELNVNALELEDSALYLCASSLVIESNYGYTFGSGTRLTVV.

This chain joins TRBV10-3 and TRBJ2-1; TRBD2 aligns across 11 bases. This CDR3 has 15 amino acids. The germline gives CDR1 ENHRY, CDR2 SYGVKD. Germline trimming cut 6 bases from V and 2 bases from J; bases unmatched to any gene: 3. CDR3 sequence (DNA): TGTGCCATCAGGGGGACTAGCGGCCCCTACAATGAGCAGTTCTTC. This codes for CAIRGTSGPYNEQFF.

The rearrangement uses TRBV25-1 and TRBJ2-3; tentatively, D is TRBD1 (5 bases). Germline-derived CDR1 and CDR2 are MGHDK and SYGVNS. V dropped 6 bases and J dropped 7 bases, with 14 bases sitting between them. The CDR3 totals 13 residues. In nucleotides, the CDR3 is TGTGCCAGCAGCCTTGACAGACTTCATACGCAGTATTTT. Translation gives CASSLDRLHTQYF.

This clone was seen a few times. This chain connects TRBV20-1 to TRBJ1-2; TRBD1 agrees at 8 bases. The V and J ends lost 6 bases and 9 bases, in that order; junction bases with no gene match: 3. Germline V gives CDR1 DFQATT, CDR2 SNEGSKA (reference sequence). This CDR3 has 10 amino acids. The CDR3 nucleotides are TGCAGTGCCACAGGGGGTAGCTACACCTTC. It codes for CSATGGSYTF.

This clone has just a few counts. The rearrangement joins TRBV4-1 to TRBJ1-2; D remains unclear. This CDR3 is 15 amino acids long. The germline gives CDR1 MGHRA, CDR2 YSYEKL. Trimming pared 1 base from V and 4 bases from J, leaving 13 bases between. The CDR3 coding sequence is TGCGCCAGCAGCCAAGCACATGGGGAGGCCTATGGCTACACCTTC. Translated: CASSQAHGEAYGYTF.

The J gene is TRBJ2-7, the V gene TRBV13, with a tentative D call TRBD1 (6 bases). Trimming pared 6 bases from V and 2 bases from J, leaving 17 bases between. Germline V gene sequence: CDR1 PRHDT, CDR2 FYEKMQ (reference sequence). The CDR3 runs 15 residues. Here the CDR3 DNA reads TGTGCCAGCAGGTCGATGACCAGGGACACCTACGAGCAGTACTTC. Its protein is CASRSMTRDTYEQYF.

This clone was detected only once. The V and J genes are TRBV27 and TRBJ1-4; 7 bases fit TRBD1. Germline lookup yields CDR1 MNHEY and CDR2 SMNVEV (reference sequence). The CDR3 loop spans 18 amino acids. Losses at the gene ends were 5 bases for V and 0 bases for J; bases not matched to a gene: 12. In DNA form, the CDR3 reads TGTGCCAGCAGTCCTTACAGGGGTTTAGGGTCAACTAATGAAAAACTGTTTTTT. Its translation: CASSPYRGLGSTNEKLFF.

The chain joins TRBV5-1 to TRBJ2-1; tentatively, D is TRBD2 (6 bases). The CDR3 runs 14 residues. Looked up from germline, CDR1 is SGHRS and CDR2 is YFSETQ. V dropped 4 bases and J dropped 4 bases, with 12 bases sitting between them. The CDR3 coding sequence is TGCGCCAGCAGCCTAAGGACTACATACAATGAGCAGTTCTTC. Amino acids: CASSLRTTYNEQFF. The full variable domain, in which reference TRBV5-1 and TRBJ2-1 provide the parts outside the CDR3, is KAGVTQTPRYLIKTRGQQVTLSCSPISGHRSVSWYQQTPGQGLQFLFEYFSETQRNKGNFPGRFSGRQFSNSRSEMNVSTLELGDSALYLCASSLRTTYNEQFFGPGTRLTVL.

The gene calls are TRBV15 and TRBJ1-4, with TRBD1 matching 7 bases. The CDR3 spans 15 residues. Germline-derived CDR1 and CDR2 are LNHNV and YYDKDF (reference sequence). V was clipped by 4 bases and J by 4 bases; unmatched bases: 6. CDR3 nucleotide sequence: TGTGCCACCAGCACTCGACAGGGCCATAATGAAAAACTGTTTTTT. Its translation: CATSTRQGHNEKLFF.

This clone was seen only a few times. This chain connects TRBV7-2 to TRBJ1-1, with D possibly TRBD1 on 6 matching bases. The germline CDR1 and CDR2 sequences are SGHTA and FQGNSA. V lost 0 bases to trimming and J lost 1 base, with 9 bases between them. The CDR3 runs to 15 residues. The CDR3 loop reads CASSLAQGKNTEAFF. The CDR3 nucleotides are TGTGCCAGCAGCTTAGCTCAGGGGAAGAACACTGAAGCTTTCTTT. The whole variable domain, remainder taken from reference TRBV7-2 and TRBJ1-1, is GAGVSQSPSNKVTEKGKDVELRCDPISGHTALYWYRQSLGQGLEFLIYFQGNSAPDKSGLPSDRFSAERTGGSVSTLTIQRTQQEDSAVYLCASSLAQGKNTEAFFGQGTRLTVV.

The chain carries TRBV7-9 and TRBJ2-7; the match to TRBD1 covers 9 bases. CDR3 size: 16 residues. V dropped 5 bases and J dropped 2; count of bases not matched to a gene: 10. Per the germline V gene, CDR1 is SEHNR and CDR2 is FQNEAQ (reference sequence). The CDR3 DNA is TGTGCCAGCAGCACAACGGACAGGGGAGGCACCTACGAGCAGTACTTC. Protein: CASSTTDRGGTYEQYF. The complete variable domain, with remaining parts taken from reference TRBV7-9 and TRBJ2-7, reads DTGVSQNPRHKITKRGQNVTFRCDPISEHNRLYWYRQTLGQGPEFLTYFQNEAQLEKSRLLSDRFSAERPKGSFSTLEIQRTEQGDSAMYLCASSTTDRGGTYEQYFGPGTRLTVT.

This clone was seen more than once but under ten times. The gene calls are TRBV5-1 and TRBJ2-5; TRBD1 is a possible D gene (6 bases). Germline CDR1 and CDR2: SGHRS and YFSETQ. The germline V and J ends were trimmed by 5 bases and 5 bases, with 13 bases remaining between them. The CDR3 extends over 13 amino acids. CDR3 sequence: CASSSRGPETQYF. In DNA, the CDR3 is TGCGCCAGCAGTTCCAGGGGTCCCGAGACCCAGTACTTC. Full variable domain (missing parts from reference TRBV5-1 and TRBJ2-5): KAGVTQTPRYLIKTRGQQVTLSCSPISGHRSVSWYQQTPGQGLQFLFEYFSETQRNKGNFPGRFSGRQFSNSRSEMNVSTLELGDSALYLCASSSRGPETQYFGPGTRLLVL.